One and the same sample provided the 6 T cell receptor beta chains below, sequenced in a study of blood T cell repertoires in COVID-19. Profiled with immunoSEQ multiplex PCR; TCRdb holds only in-frame clones, not every one. The table has approximately 300,000 clones, around 84% seen once. The material sequenced was PBMCs or T cells enriched from blood (not recorded which). The receptors were gathered from a woman under 30 who had recovered from COVID-19.

V usage is TRBV5-8 and J usage is TRBJ2-7; 9 nucleotides line up with TRBD1. Germline trimming cut 4 bases from V and 6 bases from J; bases unmatched to any gene: 14. This CDR3 has 16 residues. Germline V CDR1 and CDR2: SGHTS, YDEGEE. The CDR3: CASSPGYGQGLVEQYF. The CDR3, as DNA: TGTGCCAGCAGCCCGGGGTATGGACAGGGGTTGGTCGAGCAGTACTTC.

The chain couples TRBV11-3 to TRBJ2-7, with 7 bases matching TRBD2. Losses at the gene ends were 5 bases for V and 6 bases for J; bases not matched to a gene: 7. The CDR3 sequence is 13 residues long. Germline-derived CDR1 and CDR2 are SGHNT and YENEEA. The CDR3 DNA reads as TGTGCCAGCAGCCCCCGACCGGGGGGCGAGCAGTACTTC. This translates into CASSPRPGGEQYF.

The V call is TRBV19, the J call TRBJ2-1; tentatively, D is TRBD1 (6 bases). CDR3 length equals 15 residues. Germline-derived CDR1 and CDR2 are LNHDA and SQIVND (reference sequence). Trimming took off 3 bases at V and 7 bases at J, with 16 bases between the two ends. CDR3 sequence: CASSMLGAITNEQFF. CDR3 nucleotide sequence: TGTGCCAGTAGTATGTTGGGGGCGATAACGAATGAGCAGTTCTTC. Based on the CDR3 plus reference TRBV19 and TRBJ2-1, the full variable domain is DGGITQSPKYLFRKEGQNVTLSCEQNLNHDAMYWYRQDPGQGLRLIYYSQIVNDFQKGDIAEGYSVSREKKESFPLTVTSAQKNPTAFYLCASSMLGAITNEQFFGPGTRLTVL.

The J gene is TRBJ2-7, the V gene TRBV10-1; 8 bases are a match to TRBD1. Trimming removed 4 bases from V and 2 bases from J; junction bases left unmatched: 7. Germline V gene lookup returns CDR1 WNHNN and CDR2 SYGVQD (reference sequence). The CDR3 is 15 amino acids. CDR3 coding DNA: TGCGCCAGCAGTGCAGGGACAGGCCCAACCTACGAGCAGTACTTC. Translating it yields CASSAGTGPTYEQYF.

This clone came up a few times. Other DNA sequences in this sample translate to the same CDR3. This chain links TRBV11-3 with TRBJ2-2; D may be TRBD1 (5 bases). Germline CDR1 is SGHNT and CDR2 is YENEEA. The V end was cut by 1 base, the J end by 2 bases, with 8 bases between. The CDR3 covers 15 residues. CDR3 coding DNA: TGTGCCAGCAGCTTAGGACAGACCAACACCGGGGAGCTGTTTTTT. This encodes CASSLGQTNTGELFF.

In its sample, this clone was seen many times. The rearrangement uses TRBV6-1 and TRBJ1-2; D possibly corresponds to TRBD1 (6 bases). This CDR3 spans 15 amino acids. Germline values: CDR1 MNHNS, CDR2 SASEGT. Deletions cut 6 bases from V and 4 bases from J, with 18 bases between. The CDR3 here is CASSEITGTLYGYTF. The DNA of the CDR3 is TGTGCCAGCAGCGAGATTACAGGGACACTCTATGGCTACACCTTC.